The next 3 T cell receptor beta chains were all read from a single sample in a study of blood T cell repertoires in COVID-19. TCRdb's copy holds only in-frame clones and misses some; the assay was immunoSEQ multiplex PCR. Counted here are some 42,000 clones, roughly 90% occurring once; the ten biggest clones make up around 2.4%. Sequenced sample: peripheral blood. The receptor set was obtained from a human donor in a cohort sampled during active COVID-19.

The chain joins TRBV5-1 to TRBJ2-1; D is perhaps TRBD1 (5 bases). CDR3 length: 14 amino acids. The V and J ends lost 4 bases and 1 base respectively, with 9 bases between them. Germline-derived CDR1 and CDR2 are SGHRS and YFSETQ. CDR3 residues: CASSARASYNEQFF. The CDR3 DNA is TGCGCCAGCAGCGCCAGGGCATCCTACAATGAGCAGTTCTTC.

The J gene is TRBJ1-2, the V gene TRBV3-1 (or the pseudogene TRBV3-2); a possible D gene is TRBD1 (6 bases). Looked up from germline, CDR1 is LGHDT and CDR2 is YNNKEL (reference sequence). The ends were cut back, 3 bases at V and 8 bases at J, with 16 bases in the middle. There are 14 residues in the CDR3. The CDR3 sequence: CASSQEARGSGYTF. The CDR3 DNA reads TGTGCCAGCAGCCAGGAAGCCAGGGGCAGCGGCTACACCTTC.

Here the CDR3 reads CASSPRGLAGSNEQFF. DNA of the CDR3: TGTGCCAGCTCACCACGCGGACTAGCGGGCAGCAATGAGCAGTTCTTC. The J gene is TRBJ2-1, the V gene TRBV18; 11 nucleotides match TRBD2. This CDR3 contains 16 residues. Germline-derived CDR1 and CDR2 are KGHSH and LQKENI. The V and J ends lost 1 base and 6 bases, in that order; junction bases with no gene match: 5.